This TCR beta chain is drawn from a study of cytomegalovirus exposure and HLA in healthy donors. This CDR3 has 14 amino acids. Germline V gives CDR1 GTSNPN, CDR2 SVGIG (reference sequence). The ends lost 4 bases at V and 4 bases at J; junction bases unmatched: 9. Researchers ran the PCR with 60 Vbeta and 13 Jbeta primers. Some clones are missing from TCRdb's copy, which holds only in-frame ones; the method was immunoSEQ multiplex PCR. Of fewer than 200,000 clones in the sample, roughly 80% were seen once. The genes are TRBV30 and TRBJ1-1; 7 bases fit TRBD1. The sequence was obtained from a man in his forties in good health and CMV-seronegative. The sample taken for sequencing was PBMCs. In DNA form, the CDR3 reads TGTGCCTGGAAAACCCGGGACAGAGCCACTGAAGCTTTCTTT. As protein: CAWKTRDRATEAFF. Together with reference TRBV30 and TRBJ1-1, the CDR3 gives the full variable domain: SQTIHQWPATLVQPVGSPLSLECTVEGTSNPNLYWYRQAAGRGLQLLFYSVGIGQISSEVPQNLSASRPQDRQFILSSKKLLLSDSGFYLCAWKTRDRATEAFFGQGTRLTVV.